This entry features one T cell receptor beta chain sequence. Its target is not known. The V and J ends lost 2 bases and 6 bases respectively, with 7 bases between them. The CDR3 totals 12 residues. Method: immunoSEQ multiplex PCR; TCRdb's copy keeps in-frame clones and lacks some. Altogether 55,000 to 90,000 clones are present, less than 90% being singletons, with the ten largest covering 9.8%. This specimen belongs to a study of T cell responses to AZD1222 COVID-19 vaccine. General study results and limits: Breadth and depth of Spike-specific TCRs rose after two AZD1222 doses. Donors were largely white British and mainly female; clonal diversity was possibly underestimated. Distributed over spike, vaccine-associated CD4 TCRs predominated at 160-218 and 743-854.

This TCR derives from an adult in good health. The chain joins TRBV12-3 or TRBV12-4 to TRBJ1-2, with D uncertain. Sequencing used peripheral blood, obtained on day 0 of AZD1222 vaccination. Here the CDR3 DNA reads TGTGCCAGCAGTTTAAACAGCGATGGCTACACCTTC. Protein sequence: CASSLNSDGYTF.